This TCR beta chain was captured in a study of cytomegalovirus exposure and HLA in healthy donors. Study-level information: A subsequent analysis reported that the 120 validation repertoires were produced on the same platform that had also been used for the roughly 710 first-cohort repertoires.

Clones were read by immunoSEQ multiplex PCR, and TCRdb kept only the in-frame ones, dropping some. The sample yields 71,000 or so clones, roughly 95% seen once. The count of this clone is one. The antigen is not known. Trimming at V came to 0 bases and at J to 3 bases, leaving 4 bases not matched to a gene. The CDR3 spans 16 residues. Germline loops: CDR1 MNHNS, CDR2 SASEGT. The study's findings and limits: Most TCR sequences were rare, but some public TCRs occurred in many donors. The tendency of first-cohort TCR clusters to co-occur in the 120 or so validation repertoires emerged from a later analysis. The investigators catalogued some 150 TCR beta chains as cytomegalovirus-associated.

This TCR derives from a woman under 30 in good health and CMV-seropositive. This chain connects TRBV6-1 to TRBJ2-7; 11 bases line up with TRBD2. Sequencing was carried out using PBMCs. The CDR3 loop reads CASSEALGTSGYEQYF. CDR3 DNA sequence: TGTGCCAGCAGTGAAGCGCTTGGGACTAGCGGCTACGAGCAGTACTTC.